The 2 T cell receptor beta chains presented below share a single source sample, sequenced in a study of blood T cell repertoires in COVID-19. Assay used: immunoSEQ multiplex PCR; TCRdb lists only in-frame clones, some missing. The repertoire includes 150,000 to 200,000 clones, roughly 90% of them detected once, and roughly 8.1% sits in the top ten. The specimen sequenced was PBMCs or T cells enriched from blood (not recorded which). These receptors came from a woman aged 18-29 years who had recovered from COVID-19.

V and J are TRBV6-5 and TRBJ2-3, with D unresolved. CDR3 length: 13 amino acids. The germline gives CDR1 MNHEY, CDR2 SVGAGI. Trimming stripped 8 bases from V and 6 bases from J, with 15 bases between. The CDR3 DNA sequence: TGTGCCAGCGGTACCTTAGAACGGGATACGCAGTATTTT. Its translation: CASGTLERDTQYF.

The chain links TRBV27 to TRBJ2-5, with 9 positions matching TRBD2. This CDR3 comprises 14 residues. V was clipped by 2 bases and J by 6 bases; unmatched bases: 4. Germline V gene sequence: CDR1 MNHEY, CDR2 SMNVEV (reference sequence). In DNA, the CDR3 is TGTGCCAGCAGTTTACTAGCGGGGATGAAGACCCAGTACTTC. Translated: CASSLLAGMKTQYF.